This T cell receptor beta chain was observed in a study of PD-L1 blockade in urothelial cancer. A few counts support this clone. The time point: peripheral blood 6 weeks after treatment start. TCRdb keeps only in-frame clones here, not all; method: immunoSEQ multiplex PCR. This sample has around 38,000 clones; 86% occur once, and the top ten carry roughly 24%. The germline V and J ends were trimmed by 6 bases and 8 bases, with 16 bases remaining between them. Germline CDR1 LGHNT, CDR2 FRNRAP. The CDR3 covers 13 residues. Specimen: PBMCs, collected around atezolizumab (anti-PD-L1) treatment. The chain has TRBV12-5 and TRBJ1-2, with D possibly being TRBD1 (6 bases). The TCR comes from a man in his fifties or sixties with urothelial cancer. CDR3 region: CASGSTGFKGYTF. Here the CDR3 DNA reads TGTGCTAGTGGCTCCACAGGGTTTAAGGGCTACACCTTC.